This record looks at one T cell receptor beta chain sequence and its context. Many counts were recorded for this clonotype. Its cognate antigen has yet to be identified. Base qualities were left out, and no much larger clone turns up one base away. This was a case-control study nested in a cohort of healthcare workers in London, UK, who had nasopharyngeal swab PCR tests and blood samples taken every week. Healthcare workers were enrolled in the week of the UK lockdown, from 23 to 31 March 2020, and were followed every week for up to roughly 15 weeks. The sample is drawn from a study of early T cells in non-severe SARS-CoV-2 infection (dated by TCRdb to the early 2020s). Notes on the research overall: Because TCR sequencing was done on bulk RNA from unsorted whole blood, the alpha and beta chains could not be paired. The paper's findings and limits, for the study overall: VDJdb matching was skewed toward anti-spike CD8 responses and likely underestimated virus-specific expansions, missing private and CD4 specificities.

Receptors were amplified or captured by 5' RACE. The instrument given in TCRdb is NextSeq 500. To correct for sequencing error and PCR bias, the TCR library protocol tagged individual cDNA molecules with unique molecular identifiers. Both TCR alpha and beta chains were sequenced, and tight co-correlation was observed between alpha and beta sequence abundances in each sample. The study's own analysis went as follows. Decombinator V4 was used to annotate the V gene, J gene and CDR3 of the TCR sequences. Expanded TCRs were defined as changing significantly between any two time points under a Poisson model with p below 0.0001. TCR abundances were normalised to the total number of TCRs sequenced per sample and expressed as counts per million. TRAV1-2 paired with TRAJ12, TRAJ20 or TRAJ33 defined MAIT TCRs, while TRAV10 paired with TRAJ18 defined iNKT TCRs. VDJdb, accessed 1 November 2021, was searched for CMV, EBV and SARS-CoV-2 annotated TCRs, excluding TCRs annotated for multiple antigens. The raw public reads went through TCRdb reprocessing: fastp at Q25, MiXCR clone calling, in-frame beta chains kept. All rows with the same CDR3 protein become a single entry with the most common DNA and genes. These V and J calls rely on TCRdb rather than the paper's analysis. In all, the sample holds fewer than 60,000 distinct CDR3 sequences, and 9.3% of those were seen once. Jointly, the top ten make up just under 15% of the sample.

The CDR3 measures 11 amino acids from cysteine to phenylalanine. The entry retains the CDR3 DNA only, 33 bases that are in frame from base 1. V is cut by 2 bases and J by 6 bases, and the space between the germline ends is 5 bases. Taken from the germline V gene (reference sequence), the CDR1 and CDR2 loops are LGHDT and YNNKEL. The TCR originated in an adult who was a healthcare worker with PCR-confirmed SARS-CoV-2 infection or an uninfected control (not recorded which). The V and J segments used are TRBV3-1 and TRBJ2-7, with an unclear D gene assignment. Sample: whole blood. For the CDR3, the sequence is CASSQQSEQYF. The base sequence is TGTGCCAGCAGCCAACAATCCGAGCAGTACTTC.